This T cell receptor (beta chain) is from a study of T cell repertoires in cytomegalovirus infection. Overall study: Newly reported HLA-C-restricted and thoroughly characterized HLA-B-restricted CMV epitopes were employed. Indications of both CMV infection and matching HLA type were provided by public TCR beta signatures. Study findings and constraints: HLA-C-restricted CMV-specific TCR beta clonotypes were dominant in the ex vivo response. Individuals carrying CMV plus the relevant HLA were identified by cumulative frequency of public TCR beta families.

The trim removed 2 bases at V and 5 bases at J, leaving 8 bases unmatched. The V gene's germline CDR1 is DFQATT and CDR2 SNEGSKA (reference sequence). This CDR3 contains 14 residues. TCRdb recomputed calls from the reads with MiXCR, one row per CDR3 protein. The sample holds 450,000 to 650,000 distinct CDR3 sequences, about 39% seen once. In this sample, this clonotype turned up a few times. Antigen: not known. This clonotype was sampled from a human donor in good health (CMV status not recorded). Some clones in this sample may be carry-over from other donors' samples. Sequences were derived from cultured PBMCs, sampled from culture after CMV antigen stimulation. The gene calls are TRBV20-1 and TRBJ1-2; TRBD1 matches at 7 bases. CDR3 protein: CSARSQGVYYGYTF. CDR3 DNA sequence: TGCAGTGCTAGATCCCAGGGGGTGTATTATGGCTACACCTTC.